The next 10 T cell receptor beta chains were all read from a single sample in a study of OX40 agonist ivuxolimab in advanced cancers. Library prep was done by the immunoSEQ multiplex PCR assay. TCRdb holds this immuneACCESS table with in-frame rearrangements only. Some clones are missing; in checked studies, unresolved V genes explain under half, and the rest has no known cause. This sample holds around 85,000 clones; 91% were observed only once. The top ten constitute roughly 8.9% of the sample. Sequenced here: CD4+ or CD8+ T cells sorted from blood, sampled in a trial of the OX40 agonist ivuxolimab. These TCRs come from an adult with an advanced solid tumor such as melanoma, head and neck, liver or kidney cancer.

The rearrangement links TRBV4-2 to TRBJ2-1; D ambiguous. Germline V CDR1 and CDR2: LGHNA, YNFKEQ. Trimming stripped 3 bases from V and 5 bases from J, with 11 bases between. The CDR3 is 14 residues long. For the CDR3, the DNA is TGTGCCAGCAGCCACCGCATGGACCACAATGAGCAGTTCTTC. Amino acids: CASSHRMDHNEQFF.

The gene calls are TRBV4-2 and TRBJ1-2; no firm D call. CDR1 and CDR2 (germline): LGHNA, YNFKEQ. The CDR3 consists of 15 residues. V lost 0 bases to trimming and J lost 8 bases, with 16 bases between them. CDR3 loop: CASSQEARVSYGYTF. DNA for the CDR3: TGTGCCAGCAGCCAAGAGGCAAGAGTCAGCTACGGCTACACCTTC.

V and J are TRBV28 and TRBJ2-4; 7 bases map to TRBD1. The CDR3 is made up of 16 amino acids. The germline V gene encodes CDR1 MDHEN and CDR2 SYDVKM. Trimming at V came to 2 bases and at J to 0 bases, leaving 4 bases not matched to a gene. The CDR3 region has the DNA TGTGCCAGCAGTTTAGGGACAGAGTTAGCCAAAAACATTCAGTACTTC. It codes for CASSLGTELAKNIQYF.

This clone was found once. The same CDR3 also results from other DNA sequences found in this sample. The chain combines TRBV9 with TRBJ2-3; the D is unclear. Germline V gene sequence: CDR1 SGDLS, CDR2 YYNGEE. V gave up 3 bases and J gave up 0 bases, with 2 bases separating them. The CDR3 runs 12 residues. In DNA, the CDR3 is TGTGCCAGCAGCGCGAGCACAGATACGCAGTATTTT. This translates into CASSASTDTQYF.

This chain joins TRBV7-8 and TRBJ1-3; D ambiguous. The CDR3 consists of 14 residues. CDR1 and CDR2 from the germline V gene are SGHVS and FQNEAQ. V lost 4 bases and J 1 base, leaving 8 bases between the germline ends. In DNA form, the CDR3 reads TGTGCCAGCAGCTCAGGAGGTTCTGGAAACACCATATATTTT. It encodes CASSSGGSGNTIYF.

This chain links TRBV5-6 with TRBJ1-3; D uncertain. The CDR3 spans 12 residues. Trimming shortened V by 2 bases and J by 6 bases, and 6 bases separated the two germline ends. The germline V gene has CDR1 SGHDT and CDR2 YYEEEE. CDR3 protein: CASSLGLNTIYF. CDR3 DNA sequence: TGTGCCAGCAGCTTAGGTTTAAACACCATATATTTT.

The chain employs TRBV15 and TRBJ2-1; TRBD2 matches at 15 bases. Germline loops: CDR1 LNHNV, CDR2 YYDKDF (reference sequence). J lost 5 bases, V lost 5 bases, and 4 bases had no gene match. The CDR3 runs 16 residues. The CDR3 DNA reads as TGTGCCACCAGCCCCGGACTAGCGGGGGGGAACAATGAGCAGTTCTTC. As protein: CATSPGLAGGNNEQFF.

The chain couples TRBV19 to TRBJ1-5, with a weak D call TRBD1 (5 bases). The germline V gene encodes CDR1 LNHDA and CDR2 SQIVND (reference sequence). The CDR3 sequence is 13 residues long. The germline V and J ends were trimmed by 5 bases and 5 bases, with 10 bases remaining between them. This chain's CDR3 is CASSFTRDQPQHF. The DNA of the CDR3 is TGTGCCAGTAGTTTCACCAGGGATCAGCCCCAGCATTTT.

The CDR3 DNA sequence: TGTGCCATCCACGGGGAGATTTACACTCGTGACACCATATATTTT. As protein: CAIHGEIYTRDTIYF. This sequence joins TRBV10-3 and TRBJ1-3; D is unresolved. Trimming stripped 8 bases from V and 8 bases from J, with 22 bases between. Germline values: CDR1 ENHRY, CDR2 SYGVKD. The CDR3 runs 15 residues.

The V call is TRBV29-1, the J call TRBJ2-3; TRBD2 might be the D (6 bases). The ends were cut back, 7 bases at V and 1 base at J, with 9 bases in the middle. Germline values: CDR1 SQVTM, CDR2 ANQGSEA. CDR3 length: 12 residues. The CDR3 bases are TGCAGCGGTGGGACTGGCACAGATACGCAGTATTTT. This codes for CSGGTGTDTQYF.